A selection of T cell receptor beta chains follows, all from one sample in a study of metastatic and nonmetastatic thyroid tumors. TCRdb re-called clones from the PCR reads using MiXCR. The sample includes 72,000 or so clones, roughly 18% of them seen just once. Material: blood. The receptors shown here come from a female donor with papillary thyroid cancer or a benign thyroid nodule (not recorded which). Some clones in this sample may be carry-over from other donors' samples. CDR3s include the opening cysteine and the closing phenylalanine or tryptophan. D genes are given only for firm matches. Expanded clones are given a class, and other clones once, few, many or no size at all.

j_gene	abundance	d_gene	v_gene	CDR3aa	CDR3nt
TRBJ2-7	many	TRBD2	TRBV7-8	CASSPSDLAGVLYEQYF	TGTGCCAGCAGCCCCTCCGACCTAGCGGGAGTACTGTACGAGCAGTACTTC
TRBJ2-3	many	.	TRBV6-5	CASSSPGWLGNTQYF	TGTGCCAGCAGTTCCCCTGGGTGGCTCGGAAATACGCAGTATTTT
TRBJ2-7	many	.	TRBV4-1	CASSQEAGPPYEQYF	TGCGCCAGCAGCCAAGAAGCGGGCCCCCCGTACGAGCAGTACTTC
TRBJ1-1	many	.	TRBV28	CASETGGEDTEAFF	TGTGCCAGCGAAACGGGGGGGGAAGACACTGAAGCTTTCTTT
TRBJ1-4	many	TRBD1	TRBV4-1	CASSQGGGSGTNEKLFF	TGCGCCAGCAGCCAAGGAGGGGGCTCGGGAACTAATGAAAAACTGTTTTTT
TRBJ2-7	many	.	TRBV5-1	CASSLDGAYYEQYF	TGCGCCAGCAGCTTGGATGGTGCTTACTACGAGCAGTACTTC
TRBJ2-7	.	TRBD1	TRBV6-1	CASSHTGGDLNEQYF	TGTGCCAGCAGCCACACAGGGGGCGACCTCAACGAGCAGTACTTC
TRBJ2-1	many	.	TRBV20-1	CSAGLLGLSYNEQFF	TGCAGTGCTGGCCTTTTGGGACTCAGCTACAATGAGCAGTTCTTC
TRBJ1-1	.	.	TRBV3-1	CASSTNGGTEAFF	TGTGCCAGCAGCACTAACGGGGGCACTGAAGCTTTCTTT
TRBJ1-2	many	.	TRBV7-2	CASSDQISGPPGDYGYTF	TGTGCCAGCAGCGACCAGATCTCCGGGCCCCCAGGGGACTATGGCTACACCTTC
TRBJ2-5	many	TRBD1	TRBV9	CASSGTGTDQETQYF	TGTGCCAGCAGCGGAACCGGGACAGACCAAGAGACCCAGTACTTC
TRBJ2-3	many	.	TRBV2	CASTSARTDTQYF	TGTGCCAGCACTAGCGCGCGGACAGATACGCAGTATTTT
TRBJ2-1	many	.	TRBV6-5	CASTYRGDRMYNEQFF	TGTGCCAGCACTTACCGGGGGGACAGGATGTACAATGAGCAGTTCTTC
TRBJ1-4	many	.	TRBV11-2	CASSLERSKLFF	TGTGCCAGCAGCTTAGAAAGGAGTAAACTGTTTTTT
TRBJ1-1	many	.	TRBV6-1	CASLLGAYSYTEAFF	TGTGCCAGCCTTCTCGGGGCGTATTCTTACACTGAAGCTTTCTTT
TRBJ2-1	.	.	TRBV6-1	CASSQRDRRDHNDQFF	TGTGCCAGCAGTCAACGTGACAGAAGAGACCACAATGATCAGTTCTTC
TRBJ2-1	many	TRBD2	TRBV30	CAWTIKAGLAGVGHEQFF	TGTGCCTGGACGATAAAAGCGGGACTAGCGGGAGTCGGCCATGAGCAGTTCTTC
TRBJ2-7	few	TRBD2	TRBV24-1	CATSDTGTSLYEQYF	TGTGCCACCAGTGATACCGGGACTAGTCTCTACGAGCAGTACTTC
TRBJ2-7	many	.	TRBV6-1	CASSSLASYEQYF	TGTGCCAGCTCCAGCTTAGCCTCCTACGAGCAGTACTTC
TRBJ2-6	many	TRBD1	TRBV5-1	CASSAGTGASGANVLTF	TGCGCCAGCAGCGCCGGGACAGGGGCTAGTGGGGCCAACGTCCTGACTTTC
TRBJ2-2	.	.	TRBV13	CASSLGVTGELFF	TGTGCCAGCAGCTTAGGTGTTACCGGGGAGCTGTTTTTT
TRBJ2-1	many	.	TRBV3-1	CASSQDQPGFGGEQFF	TGTGCCAGCAGCCAAGATCAGCCCGGGTTCGGAGGTGAGCAGTTCTTC
TRBJ1-4	few	.	TRBV12-3/TRBV12-4	CASSLKATNEKLFF	TGTGCCAGCAGTCTCAAGGCAACTAATGAAAAACTGTTTTTT
TRBJ1-5	many	TRBD1	TRBV6-1	CASTKTGSNQPQHF	TGTGCCAGCACTAAGACAGGGAGCAATCAGCCCCAGCATTTT
TRBJ1-5	many	.	TRBV6-1	CASNSGGPQHF	TGTGCCAGCAATTCCGGGGGACCCCAGCATTTT
TRBJ1-6	.	.	TRBV6-1	CASSGRVLSPLHF	TGTGCCAGCAGTGGTCGGGTACTTTCACCCCTCCACTTT
TRBJ2-1	many	TRBD2	TRBV27	CASSWSLAGGNNEQFF	TGTGCCAGCAGTTGGTCACTAGCGGGAGGAAACAATGAGCAGTTCTTC
TRBJ1-1	.	.	TRBV6-5	CASSSGNTNTEAFF	TGTGCCAGCAGTTCAGGCAATACGAACACTGAAGCTTTCTTT
TRBJ2-6	.	TRBD2	TRBV29-1	CSVIRTGGVPGANVLTF	TGCAGCGTTATTAGGACCGGGGGGGTGCCTGGGGCCAACGTCCTGACTTTC
TRBJ2-7	medium-sized	.	TRBV15	CATSESQAPSYEQYF	TGTGCCACCAGCGAATCGCAGGCACCATCCTACGAGCAGTACTTC
TRBJ2-2	few	.	TRBV9	CASSVDSNTGELFF	TGTGCCAGCAGCGTTGACAGTAACACCGGGGAGCTGTTTTTT
TRBJ1-4	many	.	TRBV19	CASSILLGSGKLFF	TGTGCCAGTAGTATTCTTCTCGGGAGTGGAAAACTGTTTTTT
TRBJ2-1	many	TRBD2	TRBV5-1	CASSVIAGAYNEQFF	TGCGCCAGCAGCGTTATAGCGGGGGCCTACAATGAGCAGTTCTTC
TRBJ1-2	many	.	TRBV11-3	CASSLVGGGDGANYGYTF	TGTGCCAGCAGCTTAGTCGGAGGGGGAGATGGAGCTAACTATGGCTACACCTTC
TRBJ2-3	many	.	TRBV13	CASSLEGPYTQYF	TGTGCCAGCAGCTTAGAGGGCCCATATACGCAGTATTTT
TRBJ1-2	few	.	TRBV6-1	CASRQGNYGYTF	TGTGCCAGTAGGCAGGGGAACTATGGCTACACCTTC
TRBJ1-4	many	.	TRBV5-4	CASRGANEKLFF	TGTGCCAGCAGGGGGGCTAATGAAAAACTGTTTTTT
TRBJ1-1	few	TRBD1	TRBV3-1	CASSRSDRDTEAFF	TGTGCCAGCAGCCGGTCAGACAGGGACACTGAAGCTTTCTTT
TRBJ2-5	many	TRBD1	TRBV25-1	CASGDRAGQETQYF	TGTGCCAGCGGCGACAGGGCTGGTCAAGAGACCCAGTACTTC
TRBJ1-5	many	.	TRBV19	CASSSTPGAQHF	TGTGCCAGTAGTAGCACCCCCGGCGCCCAGCATTTT
TRBJ2-2	many	.	TRBV7-3	CASSSSGAAADTGELFF	TGTGCCAGCAGCTCTTCAGGGGCGGCAGCAGACACCGGGGAGCTGTTTTTT
TRBJ1-2	many	TRBD1	TRBV20-1	CSARAGGERIYGYTF	TGCAGTGCTAGAGCAGGGGGCGAAAGGATCTATGGCTACACCTTC
TRBJ2-1	many	.	TRBV20-1	CSARFRHTYNEQFF	TGCAGTGCTAGATTTCGGCACACCTACAATGAGCAGTTCTTC
TRBJ1-2	medium-sized	TRBD1	TRBV30	CAFLPGTGGGGYTF	TGTGCCTTCCTTCCCGGGACAGGGGGAGGTGGCTACACCTTC
TRBJ2-2	many	.	TRBV3-1	CASSQGTGNTGELFF	TGTGCCAGCAGCCAAGGAACCGGGAACACCGGGGAGCTGTTTTTT
TRBJ2-7	few	.	TRBV27	CASSVRGSIYEQYF	TGTGCCAGCAGTGTCAGGGGTAGTATCTACGAGCAGTACTTC
TRBJ1-1	many	TRBD1	TRBV6-4	CASSIGQGAGAEAFF	TGTGCCAGTTCCATCGGACAGGGGGCAGGGGCTGAAGCTTTCTTT
TRBJ1-4	many	.	TRBV18	CASSITPNEKLFF	TGTGCCAGCTCAATAACACCAAATGAAAAACTGTTTTTT
TRBJ2-1	.	.	TRBV12-3/TRBV12-4	CASSFISRGWGNEQFF	TGTGCCAGCAGTTTCATTTCCAGGGGTTGGGGCAATGAGCAGTTCTTT
TRBJ1-3	few	TRBD1	TRBV5-1	CASSAGQGGGNTIYF	TGCGCCAGCAGCGCGGGACAGGGAGGAGGAAACACCATATATTTT